Shown below are 17 T cell receptor beta chains from a single sample sequenced in a study of blood T cell repertoires in COVID-19. Assay: immunoSEQ multiplex PCR; the TCRdb copy retains only in-frame clones and omits some. Of 200,000 to 300,000 clones listed, approximately 90% were seen once; the top ten hold about 4%. Sequencing was performed on peripheral blood. The receptors were sampled from a woman in her thirties or forties with acute or convalescent COVID-19.

The chain links TRBV2 to TRBJ2-1; no reliable D call. The CDR3 extends over 14 amino acids. Germline V CDR1 and CDR2: SNHLY, FYNNEI. V shed 7 bases and J shed 1 base, with 11 bases lying between them. CDR3: CASKSRNSYNEQFF. CDR3 DNA sequence: TGTGCCAGCAAGAGTCGAAATTCCTACAATGAGCAGTTCTTC.

J is TRBJ2-1 and V is TRBV5-6, with 10 bases identical to TRBD2. V lost 4 bases, J lost 5 bases, and 9 bases stayed unmatched. CDR1 is SGHDT, CDR2 YYEEEE, per germline. This CDR3 is built from 16 residues. This CDR3 reads CASSRLSSGGHNEQFF. In DNA, the CDR3 is TGTGCCAGCAGCCGCCTGTCTAGCGGGGGACACAATGAGCAGTTCTTC.

The genes are TRBV27 and TRBJ1-2; a weak D match, TRBD1 (6 bases). V was pared by 5 bases and J by 4 bases, with 14 bases between. CDR1 is MNHEY, CDR2 SMNVEV, per germline (reference sequence). The CDR3 is made up of 14 amino acids. Here the CDR3 reads CASSANRETYGYTF. The CDR3 coding sequence is TGTGCCAGCAGTGCCAACAGGGAAACCTATGGCTACACCTTC.

The chain employs TRBV7-2 and TRBJ1-3; D call uncertain. CDR1 and CDR2 from the germline V gene are SGHTA and FQGNSA. V was cut by 3 bases and J by 4 bases, with 13 bases left in between. The CDR3 extends over 15 amino acids. The CDR3 DNA is TGTGCCAGCAGCTTCACAACAGCCTCCGGAAACACCATATATTTT. Translating gives CASSFTTASGNTIYF.

The rearrangement links TRBV18 to TRBJ1-2, with D uncertain. Trimming pared 1 base from V and 2 bases from J, leaving 11 bases between. The CDR3 covers 15 residues. Looked up from germline, CDR1 is KGHSH and CDR2 is LQKENI. CDR3 DNA sequence: TGTGCCAGCTCACCACAGATCCAGAAAAACTATGGCTACACCTTC. Protein sequence: CASSPQIQKNYGYTF.

This clone was seen more than once but under ten times. The CDR3 spells CASSTGQSYGYTF. CDR3 nucleotide sequence: TGTGCCAGCAGCACGGGACAGAGCTATGGCTACACCTTC. The chain carries TRBV6-5 and TRBJ1-2; 7 bases are a match to TRBD1. CDR3 length: 13 amino acids. Losses at the gene ends were 6 bases for V and 4 bases for J; bases not matched to a gene: 5. Germline V lookup: CDR1 MNHEY, CDR2 SVGAGI.

This clone was found once. This chain links TRBV24-1 with TRBJ2-2, with 9 positions matching TRBD1. CDR1 KGHDR and CDR2 SFDVKD come from the germline V gene. V dropped 10 bases and J dropped 6; count of bases not matched to a gene: 8. CDR3 length equals 14 residues. The CDR3 protein is CATGDRADSGELFF. The CDR3 DNA sequence: TGTGCCACAGGGGACAGGGCCGATTCCGGGGAGCTGTTTTTT.

The gene calls are TRBV3-1 (or the pseudogene TRBV3-2) and TRBJ1-1; D not resolved. V lost 4 bases and J lost 1, with 7 bases in between. The germline CDR1 and CDR2 sequences are LGHDT and YNNKEL (reference sequence). The CDR3 consists of 13 residues. CDR3 sequence: CASSRASNTEAFF. The CDR3, as DNA: TGTGCCAGCAGCCGGGCCTCGAACACTGAAGCTTTCTTT.

The chain combines TRBV5-1 with TRBJ2-3; D might be TRBD2 (6 bases). The germline gives CDR1 SGHRS, CDR2 YFSETQ. The CDR3 covers 15 residues. The ends were cut back, 4 bases at V and 2 bases at J, with 14 bases in the middle. The CDR3, as DNA: TGCGCCAGCAGCCCAGACGGACTAAACACAGATACGCAGTATTTT. Encoded protein: CASSPDGLNTDTQYF.

In its sample, this clone was seen a few times. This CDR3 reads CASGFSTGGSGYTF. The CDR3 DNA is TGTGCCAGTGGGTTCTCGACAGGGGGAAGTGGCTACACCTTC. The chain links TRBV19 to TRBJ1-2, with TRBD1 identical over 9 bases. Germline V gene sequence: CDR1 LNHDA, CDR2 SQIVND (reference sequence). This CDR3 spans 14 amino acids. Trimming at V came to 8 bases and at J to 7 bases, leaving 11 bases not matched to a gene. The full variable domain, in which reference TRBV19 and TRBJ1-2 provide the parts outside the CDR3, is DGGITQSPKYLFRKEGQNVTLSCEQNLNHDAMYWYRQDPGQGLRLIYYSQIVNDFQKGDIAEGYSVSREKKESFPLTVTSAQKNPTAFYLCASGFSTGGSGYTFGSGTRLTVV.

J is TRBJ2-4 and V is TRBV5-1, with a weak D call TRBD2 (6 bases). Per the germline V gene, CDR1 is SGHRS and CDR2 is YFSETQ. V dropped 1 base and J dropped 7 bases, with 9 bases sitting between them. The CDR3 contains 13 residues. Here the CDR3 reads CASSLNGGNIQYF. DNA of the CDR3: TGCGCCAGCAGCTTGAACGGAGGGAACATTCAGTACTTC. The full variable domain, its missing parts supplied by reference TRBV5-1 and TRBJ2-4, is KAGVTQTPRYLIKTRGQQVTLSCSPISGHRSVSWYQQTPGQGLQFLFEYFSETQRNKGNFPGRFSGRQFSNSRSEMNVSTLELGDSALYLCASSLNGGNIQYFGAGTRLSVL.

The rearrangement uses TRBV10-1 and TRBJ1-1; 12 bases agree with TRBD1. The CDR3 sequence is 15 residues long. Unmatched junction bases numbered 6, after V lost 6 bases and J lost 4 bases. The germline V gene has CDR1 WNHNN and CDR2 SYGVQD (reference sequence). CDR3 in DNA: TGCGCCAGCAGCGCCGGGACAGGGGGCTTCACTGAAGCTTTCTTT. Protein product: CASSAGTGGFTEAFF.

This chain connects TRBV19 to TRBJ1-1; no clear D. This CDR3 is 15 amino acids long. Trimming removed 3 bases from V and 3 bases from J, with 14 bases in between. Germline CDR1 is LNHDA and CDR2 is SQIVND (reference sequence). CDR3 region: CASSINAPGYTEAFF. The CDR3 DNA is TGTGCCAGTAGTATTAATGCCCCCGGGTACACTGAAGCTTTCTTT.

The chain recombines TRBV9 with TRBJ1-2; 8 nucleotides agree with TRBD1. Unmatched junction bases numbered 6, after V lost 3 bases and J lost 5 bases. CDR3 length: 14 residues. Germline V gene sequence: CDR1 SGDLS, CDR2 YYNGEE. CDR3 bases: TGTGCCAGCAGCGGTAGGACAGGGTCATATGGCTACACCTTC. It specifies CASSGRTGSYGYTF.

The chain employs TRBV19 and TRBJ2-1, with TRBD2 identical over 7 bases. CDR3 length: 16 residues. The V gene's germline CDR1 is LNHDA and CDR2 SQIVND (reference sequence). The V gene end was trimmed by 0 bases and the J gene end by 2 bases; junction bases not matched to a gene: 4. As DNA, the CDR3 is TGTGCCAGTAGTATAGATGGCGGGGGAACCTACAATGAGCAGTTCTTC. It translates to CASSIDGGGTYNEQFF.

The V gene is TRBV11-2, the J gene TRBJ2-7; the D gene is possibly TRBD2 (5 bases). This CDR3 region has 14 residues. With 6 bases removed from V and 0 bases from J, the gap between germline ends came to 12 bases. The germline V gene has CDR1 SGHAT and CDR2 FQNNGV. For the CDR3, the DNA is TGTGCCAGCAGTTACTCTAGCAGCTCCTACGAGCAGTACGTC. It encodes CASSYSSSSYEQYV.

This chain connects TRBV9 to TRBJ1-2; D may be TRBD1 (6 bases). The ends were cut back, 0 bases at V and 9 bases at J, with 12 bases in the middle. This CDR3 contains 13 residues. CDR1 and CDR2 (germline): SGDLS, YYNGEE. The DNA for the CDR3 is TGTGCCAGCAGCGTAGGTCAGAGGGACAGCTACACCTTC. Protein: CASSVGQRDSYTF.